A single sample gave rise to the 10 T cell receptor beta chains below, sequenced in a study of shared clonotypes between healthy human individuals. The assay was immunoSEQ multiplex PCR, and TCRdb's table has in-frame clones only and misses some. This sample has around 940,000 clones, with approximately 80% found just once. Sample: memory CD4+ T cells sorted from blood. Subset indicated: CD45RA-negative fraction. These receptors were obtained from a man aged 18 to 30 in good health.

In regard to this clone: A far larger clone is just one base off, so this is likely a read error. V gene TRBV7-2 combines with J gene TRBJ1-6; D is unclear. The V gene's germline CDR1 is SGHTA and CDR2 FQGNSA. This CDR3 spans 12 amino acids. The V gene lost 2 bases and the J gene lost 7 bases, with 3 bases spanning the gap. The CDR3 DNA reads TGTGCCAGCAGCTTATGGAATTCACCCCTCCACTTT. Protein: CASSLWNSPLHF.

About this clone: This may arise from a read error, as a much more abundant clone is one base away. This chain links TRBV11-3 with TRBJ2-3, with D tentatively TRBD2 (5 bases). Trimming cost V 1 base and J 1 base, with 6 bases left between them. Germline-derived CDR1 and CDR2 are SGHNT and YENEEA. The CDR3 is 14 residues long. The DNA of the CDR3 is TGTGCCAGCAGCTTAGGTAGCGGCACAGATACGCAGTATTTT. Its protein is CASSLGSGTDTQYF.

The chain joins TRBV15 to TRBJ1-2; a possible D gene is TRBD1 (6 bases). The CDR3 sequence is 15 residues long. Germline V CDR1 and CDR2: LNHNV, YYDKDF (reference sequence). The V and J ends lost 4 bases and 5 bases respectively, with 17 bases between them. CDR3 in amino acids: CATSNRRGQPYGYTF. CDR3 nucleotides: TGTGCCACCAGCAACCGAAGAGGACAGCCTTATGGCTACACCTTC.

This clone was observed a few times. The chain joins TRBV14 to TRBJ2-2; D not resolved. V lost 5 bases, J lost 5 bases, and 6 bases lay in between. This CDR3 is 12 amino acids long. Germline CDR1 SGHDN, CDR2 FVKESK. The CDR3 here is CASSSVTGELFF. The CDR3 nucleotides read TGTGCCAGCAGCTCGGTGACCGGGGAGCTGTTTTTT. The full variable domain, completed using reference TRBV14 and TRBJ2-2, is EAGVTQFPSHSVIEKGQTVTLRCDPISGHDNLYWYRRVMGKEIKFLLHFVKESKQDESGMPNNRFLAERTGGTYSTLKVQPAELEDSGVYFCASSSVTGELFFGEGSRLTVL.

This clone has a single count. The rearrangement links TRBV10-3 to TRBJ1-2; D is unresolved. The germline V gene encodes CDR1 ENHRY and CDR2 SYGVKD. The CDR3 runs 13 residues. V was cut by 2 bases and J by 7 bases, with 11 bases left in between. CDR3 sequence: CAISETTAFGYTF. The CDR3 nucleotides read TGTGCCATCAGTGAGACAACAGCCTTTGGCTACACCTTC.

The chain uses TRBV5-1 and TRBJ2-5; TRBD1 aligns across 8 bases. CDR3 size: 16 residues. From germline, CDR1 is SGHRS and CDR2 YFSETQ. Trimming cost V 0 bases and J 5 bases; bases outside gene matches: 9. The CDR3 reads CASSLGGQGVWETQYF. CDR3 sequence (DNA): TGCGCCAGCAGCTTGGGAGGACAGGGAGTGTGGGAGACCCAGTACTTC.

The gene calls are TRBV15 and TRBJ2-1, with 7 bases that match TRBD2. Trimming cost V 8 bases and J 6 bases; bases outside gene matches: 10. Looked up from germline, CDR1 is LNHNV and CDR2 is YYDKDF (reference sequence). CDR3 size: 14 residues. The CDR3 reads CATGLAGAPNEQFF. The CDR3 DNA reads TGTGCCACCGGGCTTGCGGGAGCGCCCAATGAGCAGTTCTTC.

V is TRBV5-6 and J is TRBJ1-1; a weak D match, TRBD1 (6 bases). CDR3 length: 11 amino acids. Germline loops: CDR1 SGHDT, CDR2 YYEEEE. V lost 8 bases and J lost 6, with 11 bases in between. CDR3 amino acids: CASNRVAEAFF. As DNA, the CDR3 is TGTGCCAGTAACAGGGTCGCTGAAGCTTTCTTT. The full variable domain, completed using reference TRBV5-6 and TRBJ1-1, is DAGVTQSPTHLIKTRGQQVTLRCSPKSGHDTVSWYQQALGQGPQFIFQYYEEEERQRGNFPDRFSGHQFPNYSSELNVNALLLGDSALYLCASNRVAEAFFGQGTRLTVV.

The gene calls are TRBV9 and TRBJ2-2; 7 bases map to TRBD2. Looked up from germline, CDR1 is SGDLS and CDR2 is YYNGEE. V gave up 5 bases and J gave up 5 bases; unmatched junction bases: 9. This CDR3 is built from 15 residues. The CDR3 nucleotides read TGTGCCAGCAGGCGGGACGGCGGGGGTACCGGGGAGCTGTTTTTT. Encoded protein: CASRRDGGGTGELFF. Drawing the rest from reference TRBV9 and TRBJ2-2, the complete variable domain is DSGVTQTPKHLITATGQRVTLRCSPRSGDLSVYWYQQSLDQGLQFLIQYYNGEERAKGNILERFSAQQFPDLHSELNLSSLELGDSALYFCASRRDGGGTGELFFGEGSRLTVL.

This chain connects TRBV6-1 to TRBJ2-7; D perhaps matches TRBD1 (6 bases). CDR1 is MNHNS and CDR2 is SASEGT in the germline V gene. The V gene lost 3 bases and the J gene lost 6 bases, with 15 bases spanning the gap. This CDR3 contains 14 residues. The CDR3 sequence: CASSEYTGFGEQYF. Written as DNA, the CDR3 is TGTGCCAGCAGTGAGTACACAGGGTTCGGCGAGCAGTACTTC.